Listed here are 28 T cell receptor beta chains from one sample, sequenced in a study of cytomegalovirus exposure and HLA in healthy donors. The data were produced by immunoSEQ multiplex PCR, yet TCRdb's version contains in-frame clones alone and is incomplete. There are some 170,000 clones in the sample; approximately 90% occur only once, and approximately 1.5% lies in the top ten. Input material: PBMCs. The receptors originated from a woman aged 30 to 39 in good health and CMV-seronegative.

The chain is built from TRBV10-2 and TRBJ1-2; TRBD1 is a possible D gene (5 bases). The length of the CDR3 is 16 residues. The germline CDR1 and CDR2 sequences are WSHSY and SAAADI. Trimming pared 1 base from V and 6 bases from J, leaving 18 bases between. The CDR3: CASSELWSLWGHGYTF. CDR3 in DNA: TGCGCCAGCAGTGAGTTGTGGTCCCTATGGGGCCATGGCTACACCTTC.

The V gene is TRBV5-1, the J gene TRBJ2-7; a possible D gene is TRBD2 (6 bases). This CDR3 spans 15 amino acids. The V gene lost 0 bases and the J gene lost 7 bases, with 17 bases spanning the gap. Germline assignment: CDR1 SGHRS and CDR2 YFSETQ. DNA for the CDR3: TGCGCCAGCAGCTTGGCTCCAAGGGCCGGGGGAGAGCAGTACTTC. Its protein product is CASSLAPRAGGEQYF.

The chain carries TRBV7-9 and TRBJ1-3; D is possibly TRBD1 (5 bases). The CDR3 loop spans 14 amino acids. Germline assignment: CDR1 SEHNR and CDR2 FQNEAQ (reference sequence). With 3 bases removed from V and 0 bases from J, the gap between germline ends came to 6 bases. CDR3 amino acids: CASSFRDSGNTIYF. Written as DNA, the CDR3 is TGTGCCAGCAGCTTCAGGGACTCTGGAAACACCATATATTTT.

This sequence joins TRBV13 and TRBJ2-1; 9 bases fit TRBD2. Unmatched junction bases numbered 12, after V lost 5 bases and J lost 7 bases. Germline CDR1 reads PRHDT; CDR2 reads FYEKMQ (reference sequence). The CDR3 consists of 16 residues. The CDR3 nucleotides read TGTGCCAGCAGCCCCCGACTAGCGGCCGGGGGAAATGAGCAGTTCTTC. It is translated as CASSPRLAAGGNEQFF.

This clone was counted ten times or more. CDR3 region: CASSVATGNTIYF. CDR3 in DNA: TGTGCCAGCAGCGTAGCTACCGGAAACACCATATATTTT. The chain links TRBV9 to TRBJ1-3; no clear D gene. The ends were cut back, 0 bases at V and 4 bases at J, with 5 bases in the middle. CDR3 size: 13 residues. CDR1 and CDR2 from the germline V gene are SGDLS and YYNGEE.

The V and J genes are TRBV6-5 and TRBJ1-5; 8 nucleotides align to TRBD1. Germline CDR1 MNHEY, CDR2 SVGAGI. This CDR3 has 15 residues. The V segment lost 6 bases and the J segment 2 bases; nucleotides outside the gene matches: 6. CDR3 bases: TGTGCCAGCAGCCCGACAGGGGTGGGCAATCAGCCCCAGCATTTT. As protein: CASSPTGVGNQPQHF.

In its sample, this clone was seen a few times. V and J are TRBV7-2 and TRBJ1-2; perhaps TRBD1 as D (6 bases). The germline CDR1 and CDR2 sequences are SGHTA and FQGNSA. CDR3 length: 12 residues. Trimming shortened V by 2 bases and J by 6 bases, and 7 bases separated the two germline ends. CDR3 sequence (DNA): TGTGCCAGCAGCTTAAACAGGGATGGCTACACCTTC. This gives the protein CASSLNRDGYTF.

The V and J genes are TRBV6-1 and TRBJ1-2; possible D gene TRBD1, 6 bases. CDR1 is MNHNS, CDR2 SASEGT, per germline. Between the trimmed V and J ends, which lost 7 bases and 7 bases, there was a span of 16 bases. The CDR3 is 13 amino acids. For the CDR3, the DNA is TGTGCCAGCAATTTACAGGGTGAATCTGGCTACACCTTC. This sequence encodes CASNLQGESGYTF.

The chain couples TRBV5-1 to TRBJ2-5; TRBD2 matches 10 bases. The V gene end was trimmed by 5 bases and the J gene end by 4 bases; junction bases not matched to a gene: 11. The CDR3 is made up of 16 amino acids. Germline V gene data show CDR1 as SGHRS and CDR2 as YFSETQ. CDR3 nucleotides: TGCGCCAGCAGGCCCAGCGGGGGGGGTCCAGCAGAGACCCAGTACTTC. As protein: CASRPSGGGPAETQYF.

Written as DNA, the CDR3 is TGTGCCAGCAGTGACTCTGCCGGCGGGGCTAGCACAGATACGCAGTATTTT. Residues: CASSDSAGGASTDTQYF. The chain is built from TRBV6-4 and TRBJ2-3, with D possibly matching TRBD2 (6 bases). CDR1 is MRHNA, CDR2 SNTAGT, per germline. This CDR3 spans 17 amino acids. Deletions cut 0 bases from V and 0 bases from J, with 13 bases between.

The chain recombines TRBV10-3 with TRBJ2-7, with a tentative D call TRBD2 (6 bases). The germline V and J ends were trimmed by 10 bases and 2 bases, with 18 bases remaining between them. The CDR3 spans 14 residues. Germline V gene sequence: CDR1 ENHRY, CDR2 SYGVKD. The CDR3 DNA is TGTGCCAGCACCCCTGGGGGGTTAGCCTACGAGCAGTACTTC. Protein product: CASTPGGLAYEQYF.

The gene calls are TRBV7-6 and TRBJ1-4, with TRBD1 as a possible D gene (5 bases). The V end was cut by 6 bases, the J end by 8 bases, with 16 bases between. This CDR3 has 14 amino acids. Germline V gives CDR1 SGHVS, CDR2 FNYEAQ. The chain's CDR3 is CASRPGMSREKLFF. CDR3 nucleotide sequence: TGTGCCAGCAGGCCAGGGATGTCACGGGAAAAACTGTTTTTT. Full variable domain (missing parts from reference TRBV7-6 and TRBJ1-4): GAGVSQSPRYKVTKRGQDVALRCDPISGHVSLYWYRQALGQGPEFLTYFNYEAQQDKSGLPNDRFSAERPEGSISTLTIQRTEQRDSAMYRCASRPGMSREKLFFGSGTQLSVL.

With respect to this clone: One end of the junction does not line up with germline, which may come from a read error. The chain recombines TRBV5-1 with TRBJ2-2; D remains ambiguous. Per germline, CDR1 SGHRS and CDR2 YFSETQ. This CDR3 is built from 14 residues. The CDR3 region is CASRLGFGTGELFF. CDR3 nucleotides: TGCGCCAGCAGATTGGGGTTCGGCACCGGGGAGCTGTTTTTT. Full variable domain (rest looked up from reference TRBV5-1 and TRBJ2-2): KAGVTQTPRYLIKTRGQQVTLSCSPISGHRSVSWYQQTPGQGLQFLFEYFSETQRNKGNFPGRFSGRQFSNSRSEMNVSTLELGDSALYLCASRLGFGTGELFFGEGSRLTVL.

This clone has just one count. This chain joins TRBV9 and TRBJ2-5; 9 positions match TRBD2. Germline CDR1 and CDR2: SGDLS and YYNGEE. V shed 2 bases and J 5 bases; nucleotides not matched to a gene: 7. The CDR3 runs to 15 residues. The CDR3 DNA follows: TGTGCCAGCAGCGTCGGCGGGGGGGGCCTGGAGACCCAGTACTTC. Translated, it gives CASSVGGGGLETQYF.

In DNA, the CDR3 is TGTGCCAGCCGGACCGGAGGGACAGGCAATCAGCCCCAGCATTTT. It translates to CASRTGGTGNQPQHF. The rearrangement joins TRBV19 to TRBJ1-5; 7 bases agree with TRBD1. This CDR3 has 15 residues. The trim removed 9 bases at V and 2 bases at J, leaving 10 bases unmatched. Germline values: CDR1 LNHDA, CDR2 SQIVND (reference sequence).

The V and J genes are TRBV13 and TRBJ2-2, with 7 bases that match TRBD1. The CDR3 length is 15 residues. Trimming cost V 4 bases and J 2 bases; bases outside gene matches: 4. CDR1 PRHDT and CDR2 FYEKMQ come from the germline V gene (reference sequence). The CDR3 DNA sequence: TGTGCCAGCAGCTCCGACAGGGCTAACACCGGGGAGCTGTTTTTT. Translation: CASSSDRANTGELFF. The full variable domain, in which reference TRBV13 and TRBJ2-2 provide the parts outside the CDR3, is AAGVIQSPRHLIKEKRETATLKCYPIPRHDTVYWYQQGPGQDPQFLISFYEKMQSDKGSIPDRFSAQQFSDYHSELNMSSLELGDSALYFCASSSDRANTGELFFGEGSRLTVL.

The genes are TRBV4-1 and TRBJ2-7; 10 nucleotides line up with TRBD1. The CDR3 runs 15 residues. Germline V gene lookup returns CDR1 MGHRA and CDR2 YSYEKL. J was trimmed by 4 bases and V by 0 bases; bases with no gene match: 3. The CDR3 here is CASSQDWDRGYEQYF. CDR3 DNA sequence: TGCGCCAGCAGCCAAGACTGGGACAGGGGATACGAGCAGTACTTC.

This clone was observed a handful of times. The V call is TRBV2, the J call TRBJ1-2; 9 positions match TRBD1. From germline, CDR1 is SNHLY and CDR2 FYNNEI. CDR3 length equals 13 residues. The ends lost 7 bases at V and 6 bases at J; junction bases unmatched: 6. The CDR3 spells CASNRDRANGYTF. In DNA form, the CDR3 reads TGTGCCAGCAACCGGGACAGGGCAAATGGCTACACCTTC.

This sequence joins TRBV5-1 and TRBJ2-5; TRBD2 is a possible D gene (5 bases). V was cut by 0 bases and J by 6 bases, with 12 bases left in between. Looked up from germline, CDR1 is SGHRS and CDR2 is YFSETQ. The CDR3 has 14 residues. CDR3 coding DNA: TGCGCCAGCAGCTTGGAGGCTAGCTCTCAGACCCAGTACTTC. Translated, it gives CASSLEASSQTQYF. Full variable domain (outside the CDR3, taken from reference TRBV5-1 and TRBJ2-5): KAGVTQTPRYLIKTRGQQVTLSCSPISGHRSVSWYQQTPGQGLQFLFEYFSETQRNKGNFPGRFSGRQFSNSRSEMNVSTLELGDSALYLCASSLEASSQTQYFGPGTRLLVL.

The chain uses TRBV6-6 and TRBJ2-7, with D possibly TRBD1 on 5 matching bases. Trimming took off 8 bases at V and 0 bases at J, with 8 bases between the two ends. The CDR3 consists of 12 residues. Germline V lookup: CDR1 MNHNY, CDR2 SVGAGI (reference sequence). CDR3: CASGQGSYEQYF. The CDR3 bases are TGTGCCAGCGGGCAGGGCTCCTACGAGCAGTACTTC.

This chain joins TRBV5-1 and TRBJ1-3; D unclear. CDR3 length equals 15 residues. Germline V lookup: CDR1 SGHRS, CDR2 YFSETQ. The germline V and J ends were trimmed by 1 base and 0 bases, with 8 bases remaining between them. CDR3 amino acids: CASSLLPSSGNTIYF. The CDR3 DNA sequence: TGCGCCAGCAGCTTGCTGCCCAGCTCTGGAAACACCATATATTTT.

The V gene is TRBV4-3, the J gene TRBJ1-3; D gene unclear. This CDR3 spans 16 amino acids. Per germline, CDR1 LGHNA and CDR2 YSLEER. V lost 0 bases and J 0 bases, leaving 9 bases between the germline ends. The CDR3 here is CASSQDRESSGNTIYF. The CDR3 DNA is TGCGCCAGCAGCCAAGATCGGGAGAGCTCTGGAAACACCATATATTTT.

The table lists this clone with a few counts. The chain links TRBV5-6 to TRBJ2-2; maybe TRBD2 (5 bases). Trimming took off 5 bases at V and 0 bases at J, with 23 bases between the two ends. The germline V gene has CDR1 SGHDT and CDR2 YYEEEE. This CDR3 has 19 amino acids. CDR3 nucleotide sequence: TGTGCCAGCAGAGCGGAAATCACCCGCGATAGTCCGAACACCGGGGAGCTGTTTTTT. As protein: CASRAEITRDSPNTGELFF.

This chain connects TRBV7-2 to TRBJ2-1; the match to TRBD2 covers 12 bases. The CDR3 contains 15 residues. Trimming at V came to 5 bases and at J to 4 bases, leaving 3 bases not matched to a gene. From germline, CDR1 is SGHTA and CDR2 FQGNSA. CDR3 bases: TGTGCCAGCAGCCCAACTAGCGGGAGGTACAATGAGCAGTTCTTC. Its translation is CASSPTSGRYNEQFF.

The chain combines TRBV2 with TRBJ1-1; TRBD1 might be the D (5 bases). V lost 9 bases, J lost 1 base, and 12 bases lay in between. The CDR3 runs to 13 residues. CDR1 and CDR2 from the germline V gene are SNHLY and FYNNEI. The CDR3 loop reads CASLATENTEAFF. The CDR3 DNA reads TGTGCCAGTTTGGCGACAGAGAACACTGAAGCTTTCTTT.

This clone occurred once. The chain is built from TRBV27 and TRBJ1-4; the match to TRBD1 covers 7 bases. Trimming cost V 5 bases and J 2 bases; bases outside gene matches: 5. The length of the CDR3 is 15 residues. Germline CDR1 and CDR2: MNHEY and SMNVEV (reference sequence). CDR3 DNA sequence: TGTGCCAGCAGTCCTACAGGGGCGACTAATGAAAAACTGTTTTTT. The encoded protein is CASSPTGATNEKLFF.

J is TRBJ1-1 and V is TRBV2; D is unresolved. Trimming removed 4 bases at V and 1 base at J, with 16 bases between. CDR1 SNHLY and CDR2 FYNNEI come from the germline V gene. The CDR3 spans 16 residues. CDR3 sequence reads: CASSVGWGAQNTEAFF. The CDR3 DNA sequence: TGTGCCAGCAGTGTGGGATGGGGAGCCCAGAACACTGAAGCTTTCTTT. The entire variable domain, with the rest obtained from reference TRBV2 and TRBJ1-1, is as follows: EPEVTQTPSHQVTQMGQEVILRCVPISNHLYFYWYRQILGQKVEFLVSFYNNEISEKSEIFDDQFSVERPDGSNFTLKIRSTKLEDSAMYFCASSVGWGAQNTEAFFGQGTRLTVV.

The chain couples TRBV5-4 to TRBJ2-3, with 10 bases matching TRBD2. From germline, CDR1 is SGHNT and CDR2 YYREEE (reference sequence). The V and J ends lost 3 bases and 7 bases, in that order; junction bases with no gene match: 11. This CDR3 is 16 amino acids long. CDR3 in DNA: TGTGCCAGCAGCTCTAAAGCGGGGGGGCTGTTAAATACGCAGTATTTT. It yields the protein CASSSKAGGLLNTQYF.